One and the same sample provided the 2 T cell receptor beta chains below, sequenced in a study of blood T cell repertoires in COVID-19. TCRdb's table, derived via immunoSEQ multiplex PCR, lists solely in-frame clones and lacks some. The sample yields roughly 250,000 clones, approximately 80% seen once. The source material was peripheral blood. The source of these receptors is a woman in her 70s with acute or convalescent COVID-19.

The V and J genes are TRBV10-3 and TRBJ1-6; 10 nucleotides line up with TRBD1. The germline V gene encodes CDR1 ENHRY and CDR2 SYGVKD. J gave up 7 bases and V 9 bases, and 6 bases lay outside the gene matches. This CDR3 is 14 amino acids long. This CDR3 is CAIGAGQGNSPLHF. The CDR3 nucleotides are TGTGCCATTGGAGCGGGACAGGGGAATTCACCCCTCCACTTT.

The chain couples TRBV6-6 to TRBJ1-5; a possible D gene is TRBD1 (6 bases). The germline V and J ends were trimmed by 5 bases and 3 bases, with 14 bases remaining between them. Germline assignment: CDR1 MNHNY and CDR2 SVGAGI (reference sequence). The CDR3 consists of 15 residues. CDR3 in DNA: TGTGCCAGCAGTCCGCCCGGACAGTCCAATCAGCCCCAGCATTTT. Protein sequence: CASSPPGQSNQPQHF.